This is a list of T cell receptor beta chains from one sample in a study of CD8+ T cells in alopecia areata. Only in-frame clones appear in the TCRdb table, and some are missing; sequencing was by immunoSEQ multiplex PCR. The table lists around 190,000 clones, around three fifths of them singletons. Sample: CD8+ T cells sorted from blood. These receptors were collected from a human donor in good health. CDR3s leave out the opening cysteine and the closing phenylalanine or tryptophan.

v_gene: TRBV7-9; CDR3aa: ASSLGLTGGYT
v_gene: TRBV5-1; CDR3aa: ASSLEFIGYTEAF
v_gene: TRBV25-1; CDR3aa: ATFGGSGYT
v_gene: TRBV9; CDR3aa: ASSVGSDSYNEQF
v_gene: TRBV29-1; CDR3aa: SVVGPLGADSYNEQF
v_gene: TRBV6-5; CDR3aa: ASRLRPRDTQY
v_gene: TRBV6-5; CDR3aa: ASSQSSASYEQY
v_gene: TRBV27; CDR3aa: ASSSGIGGETQY
v_gene: TRBV29-1; CDR3aa: SAPGTGGDTNYGYT
v_gene: TRBV30; CDR3aa: AWSLDEQF
v_gene: TRBV5-6; CDR3aa: ASSTLGETQY
v_gene: TRBV7-8; CDR3aa: ASSLAFSSGQPYEQY
v_gene: TRBV5-6; CDR3aa: ASSFRGVGETQY
v_gene: TRBV2; CDR3aa: ASSGQNTGELF
v_gene: TRBV6-5; CDR3aa: AKLLVVPGDEQY
v_gene: TRBV6-5; CDR3aa: ASSYSGTSGGETQY
v_gene: TRBV2; CDR3aa: ASRLASGVNNEQF
v_gene: TRBV10-2; CDR3aa: ASPNNEQF
v_gene: TRBV15; CDR3aa: ATSRDNRVGGSYNSPLH
v_gene: TRBV6-5; CDR3aa: ASSSSTGNNQPQH
v_gene: TRBV5-4; CDR3aa: ASSPSHASTDTQY
v_gene: TRBV7-9; CDR3aa: ASSLGQGSYNEQF
v_gene: TRBV20-1; CDR3aa: SAPNTGELF
v_gene: TRBV29-1; CDR3aa: SVVYSGETQY
v_gene: TRBV9; CDR3aa: ASSVPGAVQF
v_gene: TRBV6-5; CDR3aa: ASSYSQGGDNSPLH
v_gene: TRBV29-1; CDR3aa: SVEGPPTYNEQF
v_gene: TRBV4-1; CDR3aa: ASSLTGGNEQF
v_gene: TRBV29-1; CDR3aa: SVTPTGGFETQY
v_gene: TRBV7-8; CDR3aa: ASSFRSLEGPGELF
v_gene: TRBV30; CDR3aa: AWSVSFEQY
v_gene: TRBV4-2; CDR3aa: ASSQGAGREHEQY
v_gene: TRBV29-1; CDR3aa: SVPVTLGTEAF
v_gene: TRBV5-6; CDR3aa: ASTVGQGPNQPQH
v_gene: TRBV19; CDR3aa: ASRVGGPYNEQF
v_gene: TRBV11-2; CDR3aa: ASSLEAGFNTGELF
v_gene: TRBV7-6; CDR3aa: ASSFPGNEQY
v_gene: TRBV7-9; CDR3aa: ASSPHGGATDTQY
v_gene: TRBV28; CDR3aa: ASSRPGQGIYEQY
v_gene: TRBV6-5; CDR3aa: ASRPKGVEAYGYT
v_gene: TRBV6-5; CDR3aa: ASSYTPNPNEKLF
v_gene: TRBV23-1; CDR3aa: ASSRPRI
v_gene: TRBV5-4; CDR3aa: ASSLLGGVDKDTQY
v_gene: TRBV7-9; CDR3aa: ASSPRGGGNQPQH
v_gene: TRBV11-2; CDR3aa: ASSLSGAGNTIY
v_gene: TRBV5-1; CDR3aa: ASSLGPYSNQPQH
v_gene: TRBV29-1; CDR3aa: SVRPNTEAF
v_gene: TRBV6-5; CDR3aa: ASSYSDVGAGQPQH
v_gene: TRBV5-6; CDR3aa: ASSFEGIQY
v_gene: TRBV7-9; CDR3aa: ASSLAGGYGYT
v_gene: TRBV4-1; CDR3aa: ASSQDAAAGTGGGYT
v_gene: TRBV9; CDR3aa: ASSTGTGAPRETQY
v_gene: TRBV7-9; CDR3aa: ASRDRTYEQF
v_gene: TRBV9; CDR3aa: ASSAGGGYGYT
v_gene: TRBV14; CDR3aa: ASSQLTPGQGGAGANVLT
v_gene: TRBV5-6; CDR3aa: ASSLPSVDPEAF
v_gene: TRBV29-1; CDR3aa: SAQPPGVYGYT
v_gene: TRBV4-1; CDR3aa: ASSQGSDYNEQF
v_gene: TRBV5-6; CDR3aa: ASSFGEPNTEAF